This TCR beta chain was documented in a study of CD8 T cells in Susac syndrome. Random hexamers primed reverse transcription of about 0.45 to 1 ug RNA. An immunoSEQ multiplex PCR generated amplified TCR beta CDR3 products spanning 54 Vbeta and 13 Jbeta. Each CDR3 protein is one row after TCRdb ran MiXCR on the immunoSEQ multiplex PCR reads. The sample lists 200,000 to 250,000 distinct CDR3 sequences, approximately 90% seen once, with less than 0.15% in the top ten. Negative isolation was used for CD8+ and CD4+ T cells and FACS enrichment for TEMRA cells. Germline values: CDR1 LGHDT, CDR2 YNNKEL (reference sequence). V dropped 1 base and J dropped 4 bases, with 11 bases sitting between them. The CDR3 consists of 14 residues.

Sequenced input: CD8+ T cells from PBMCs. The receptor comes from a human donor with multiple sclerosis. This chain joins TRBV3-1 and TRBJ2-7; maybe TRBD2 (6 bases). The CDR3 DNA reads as TGTGCCAGCAGCCAAGGCTACGGGAGTTACGAGCAGTACTTC. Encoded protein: CASSQGYGSYEQYF.